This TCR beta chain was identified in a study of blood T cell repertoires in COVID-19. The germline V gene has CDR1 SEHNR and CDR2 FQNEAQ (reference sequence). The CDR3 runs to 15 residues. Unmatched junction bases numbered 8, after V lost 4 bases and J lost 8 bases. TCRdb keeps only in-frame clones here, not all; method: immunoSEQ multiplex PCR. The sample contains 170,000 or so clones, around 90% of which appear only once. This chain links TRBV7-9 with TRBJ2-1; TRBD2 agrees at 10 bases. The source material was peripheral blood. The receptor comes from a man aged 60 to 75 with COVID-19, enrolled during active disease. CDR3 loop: CASSSSGSRLDEQFF. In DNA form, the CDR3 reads TGTGCCAGCAGCTCTAGCGGGAGTAGACTGGATGAGCAGTTCTTC.